This is a list of T cell receptor beta chains from one sample in a study of shared clonotypes between healthy human individuals. Here immunoSEQ multiplex PCR was the method, and the copy in TCRdb shows in-frame clones only, minus some. Of 2 million to 2.5 million clones detected, 92% appear once; the ten largest clones hold around 0.38%. The sample was naive CD4+ T cells from PBMCs. These receptor sequences come from a young man in good health. Some clones in this sample may be carry-over from other donors' samples. Each CDR3 is given with its conserved first and last residue. The order of the fields is J gene, CDR3 length, V gene, clone size, D gene, CDR3 DNA, CDR3 protein. A D gene is named only where the DNA matches it firmly. Clone size is given for some rows only: seen once, a few or many times, or a class if the clone is expanded.

J gene: TRBJ2-7
CDR3 length: 13
V gene: TRBV7-3
clone size: NA
D gene: NA
CDR3 DNA: TGTGCCAGCAGCCCCAGTCGAGAGCACGAGCAGTACTTC
CDR3 protein: CASSPSREHEQYF

J gene: TRBJ2-5
CDR3 length: 15
V gene: TRBV5-1
clone size: NA
D gene: NA
CDR3 DNA: TGCGCCAGCAGCTTGGCTTATGTAGGGAAAGAGACCCAGTACTTC
CDR3 protein: CASSLAYVGKETQYF

J gene: TRBJ2-3
CDR3 length: 15
V gene: TRBV6-1
clone size: NA
D gene: TRBD2
CDR3 DNA: TGTGCCAGCAGTGAAGTAGCGGGATACACAGATACGCAGTATTTT
CDR3 protein: CASSEVAGYTDTQYF

J gene: TRBJ1-1
CDR3 length: 14
V gene: TRBV18
clone size: NA
D gene: NA
CDR3 DNA: TGTGCCAGCTCACCTAAGGGCGAGCACACTGAAGCTTTCTTT
CDR3 protein: CASSPKGEHTEAFF

J gene: TRBJ1-4
CDR3 length: 14
V gene: TRBV28
clone size: NA
D gene: NA
CDR3 DNA: TGTGCCAGCACTAGACAGCTAACTAATGAAAAACTGTTTTTT
CDR3 protein: CASTRQLTNEKLFF

J gene: TRBJ2-2
CDR3 length: 13
V gene: TRBV5-1
clone size: NA
D gene: NA
CDR3 DNA: TGCGCCAGCAGCCCAGTTAACACCGGGGAGCTGTTTTTT
CDR3 protein: CASSPVNTGELFF

J gene: TRBJ1-6
CDR3 length: 16
V gene: TRBV30
clone size: NA
D gene: NA
CDR3 DNA: TGTGCCTGGAGTGTACTGCAGTGGACTCCAAATTCACCCCTCCACTTT
CDR3 protein: CAWSVLQWTPNSPLHF

J gene: TRBJ2-3
CDR3 length: 16
V gene: TRBV5-1
clone size: once
D gene: NA
CDR3 DNA: TGCGCCAGCAGCCCGACCGCGGGGCCTAGCACAGATACGCAGTATTTT
CDR3 protein: CASSPTAGPSTDTQYF

J gene: TRBJ2-3
CDR3 length: 17
V gene: TRBV5-4
clone size: NA
D gene: TRBD2
CDR3 DNA: TGTGCCAGCAGCCTGACCGGGACTAGCGGCCTCACAGATACGCAGTATTTT
CDR3 protein: CASSLTGTSGLTDTQYF

J gene: TRBJ2-1
CDR3 length: 13
V gene: TRBV5-1
clone size: NA
D gene: NA
CDR3 DNA: TGCGCCAGCAGCCCTCTAGAATACAATGAGCAGTTCTTC
CDR3 protein: CASSPLEYNEQFF

J gene: TRBJ2-1
CDR3 length: 19
V gene: TRBV29-1
clone size: NA
D gene: NA
CDR3 DNA: TGCAGCGTCGGCAACCGAGCAGCTCAGGGACTCCCGAAATACAATGAGCAGTTCTTC
CDR3 protein: CSVGNRAAQGLPKYNEQFF

J gene: TRBJ1-2
CDR3 length: 16
V gene: TRBV7-2
clone size: NA
D gene: TRBD1
CDR3 DNA: TGTGCCAGCAGCTCAATAACCAGGGGGCGCAACTATGGCTACACCTTC
CDR3 protein: CASSSITRGRNYGYTF

J gene: TRBJ2-7
CDR3 length: 13
V gene: TRBV10-2
clone size: NA
D gene: NA
CDR3 DNA: TGCGCCAGCAGTCGAGACCCCCAGTACGAGCAGTACTTC
CDR3 protein: CASSRDPQYEQYF

J gene: TRBJ2-7
CDR3 length: 14
V gene: TRBV7-8
clone size: once
D gene: NA
CDR3 DNA: TGTGCCAGCAGCTTAGGCCAGGGGTGGTACGAGCAGTACTTC
CDR3 protein: CASSLGQGWYEQYF

J gene: TRBJ2-5
CDR3 length: 15
V gene: TRBV11-2
clone size: NA
D gene: NA
CDR3 DNA: TGTGCCAGCAGCCCCCAGGGACATTTTGGGGAGACCCAGTACTTC
CDR3 protein: CASSPQGHFGETQYF

J gene: TRBJ1-5
CDR3 length: 17
V gene: TRBV7-8
clone size: NA
D gene: NA
CDR3 DNA: TGTGCCAGCAGCAAGGATCCGAATACTAGAGTTCATCAGCCCCAGCATTTT
CDR3 protein: CASSKDPNTRVHQPQHF

J gene: TRBJ2-3
CDR3 length: 14
V gene: TRBV7-3
clone size: NA
D gene: NA
CDR3 DNA: TGTGCCAGCAGTCATGGGGGGCCCGCAGATACGCAGTATTTT
CDR3 protein: CASSHGGPADTQYF

J gene: TRBJ1-2
CDR3 length: 14
V gene: TRBV5-1
clone size: NA
D gene: NA
CDR3 DNA: TGCGCCAGCAGCCCGGACGGGGCCGGCTATGGCTACACCTTC
CDR3 protein: CASSPDGAGYGYTF

J gene: TRBJ1-1
CDR3 length: 14
V gene: TRBV29-1
clone size: NA
D gene: NA
CDR3 DNA: TGCAGCGTTGAGGGCCGGGCCGGGAGCACTGAAGCTTTCTTT
CDR3 protein: CSVEGRAGSTEAFF

J gene: TRBJ2-7
CDR3 length: 17
V gene: TRBV9
clone size: NA
D gene: TRBD2
CDR3 DNA: TGTGCCAGCAATTCGGGGTGGTGGACTAGCGGGAGGATCGGGCAGTACTTC
CDR3 protein: CASNSGWWTSGRIGQYF

J gene: TRBJ2-5
CDR3 length: 14
V gene: TRBV5-1
clone size: NA
D gene: TRBD2
CDR3 DNA: TGCGCCAGCAAACGGGAGGCCAACCAAGAGACCCAGTACTTC
CDR3 protein: CASKREANQETQYF

J gene: TRBJ2-1
CDR3 length: 15
V gene: TRBV15
clone size: NA
D gene: NA
CDR3 DNA: TGTGCCACCAGCAGAGCCCCGCCCTCCTACAATGAGCAGTTCTTC
CDR3 protein: CATSRAPPSYNEQFF

J gene: TRBJ1-1
CDR3 length: 11
V gene: TRBV29-1
clone size: NA
D gene: NA
CDR3 DNA: TGCAGCGTTGCCTCTCTCGATCGAGGTTTCTTT
CDR3 protein: CSVASLDRGFF

J gene: TRBJ2-3
CDR3 length: 15
V gene: TRBV27
clone size: NA
D gene: NA
CDR3 DNA: TGTGCCAGCAGGAGTCTCGCCAGGGACACAGATACGCAGTATTTT
CDR3 protein: CASRSLARDTDTQYF

J gene: TRBJ2-1
CDR3 length: 15
V gene: TRBV5-1
clone size: NA
D gene: TRBD2
CDR3 DNA: TGCGCCAGCAGCTTGAGCCTAGCGGGAGGAGCTGAGCAGTTCTTC
CDR3 protein: CASSLSLAGGAEQFF

J gene: TRBJ1-3
CDR3 length: 15
V gene: TRBV10-3
clone size: NA
D gene: TRBD1
CDR3 DNA: TGTGCCATCAGCCGAGACAGGGCTCCTGGAAACACCATATATTTT
CDR3 protein: CAISRDRAPGNTIYF

J gene: TRBJ1-3
CDR3 length: 16
V gene: TRBV5-4
clone size: NA
D gene: TRBD1
CDR3 DNA: TGTGCCAGCAGTTACACAGGGGGCGCCCCTGGAAACACCATATATTTT
CDR3 protein: CASSYTGGAPGNTIYF

J gene: TRBJ1-3
CDR3 length: 15
V gene: TRBV7-2
clone size: once
D gene: TRBD1
CDR3 DNA: TGTGCCAGCAGCGTCGGACAGGGGGGAGGAAACACCATATATTTT
CDR3 protein: CASSVGQGGGNTIYF

J gene: TRBJ2-5
CDR3 length: 14
V gene: TRBV5-1
clone size: NA
D gene: NA
CDR3 DNA: TGCGCCAGCAGCTCCGGGGGTGCAGAAGGGACCCAGTACTTC
CDR3 protein: CASSSGGAEGTQYF

J gene: TRBJ2-6
CDR3 length: 15
V gene: TRBV18
clone size: once
D gene: NA
CDR3 DNA: TGTGCCAGCTCACCACCCAGGGCTGGGGCCAACGTCCTGACTTTC
CDR3 protein: CASSPPRAGANVLTF

J gene: TRBJ2-5
CDR3 length: 15
V gene: TRBV7-7
clone size: NA
D gene: TRBD1
CDR3 DNA: TGTGCCAGCAGCTTGAACAGGGGGGCCCTGGAGACCCAGTACTTC
CDR3 protein: CASSLNRGALETQYF

J gene: TRBJ2-5
CDR3 length: 14
V gene: TRBV5-1
clone size: NA
D gene: NA
CDR3 DNA: TGCGCCAGCAGGACAGGTCCTGGTCAAGAGACCCAGTACTTC
CDR3 protein: CASRTGPGQETQYF

J gene: TRBJ1-5
CDR3 length: 17
V gene: TRBV30
clone size: NA
D gene: TRBD1
CDR3 DNA: TGTGCCTGGAGTGTAGGGACAGGGAGTAGTAGCAATCAGCCCCAGCATTTT
CDR3 protein: CAWSVGTGSSSNQPQHF